This TCR beta chain derives from a study of shared clonotypes between healthy human individuals. Using immunoSEQ multiplex PCR, the repertoire was profiled, and TCRdb retains in-frame clones only, with some absent. This sample has more than 2 million clones, with about 94% found just once. The germline gives CDR1 LGHNA, CDR2 YSLEER. Trimming at V came to 6 bases and at J to 3 bases, leaving 11 bases not matched to a gene. The CDR3 is 16 amino acids. The rearrangement joins TRBV4-3 to TRBJ2-1, with TRBD2 identical over 7 bases. The material sequenced was naive CD4+ T cells sorted from blood. The subset: CD45RA+ positively selected. The clonotype comes from a man younger than 30 in good health. CDR3 bases: TGCGCCAGCAGTTCTGAGACTAGCCGGAACTACAATGAGCAGTTCTTC. It codes for CASSSETSRNYNEQFF.